This T cell receptor beta chain was found in a study of tumor T cells in aggressive B-cell lymphoma. The protocol was immunoSEQ multiplex PCR, while the TCRdb copy is restricted to in-frame clones and leaves out a portion. The sample shows about 9,900 clones, about 82% of them seen only once. Looked up from germline, CDR1 is SGHRS and CDR2 is YFSETQ. V shed 4 bases and J shed 0 bases, with 15 bases lying between them. The CDR3 consists of 16 residues. The chain recombines TRBV5-1 with TRBJ2-3; D assignment may be TRBD1 or TRBD2 (5 bases each). What was sequenced was tumor tissue. The sequence derives from an adult with diffuse large B cell lymphoma. In nucleotides, the CDR3 is TGCGCCAGCAGCGTGGGGGTTCTAGCAAGCACAGATACGCAGTATTTT. Translating gives CASSVGVLASTDTQYF.